This paragraph covers one T cell receptor beta chain sequence. Its antigen is currently unknown. The data were obtained in a study of response to subunit inactivated influenza vaccine. TCRdb recomputed calls from the RT-PCR reads with MiXCR, one row per CDR3 protein. The data hold about 190,000 distinct CDR3 sequences, with approximately 14% observed a single time. Study-level findings and limits: It was the authors' suggestion that each seasonal influenza vaccination recruits few new T cells.

The CDR3 has 15 amino acids. V lost 5 bases to trimming and J lost 1 base; unmatched junction nucleotides: 4. The germline gives CDR1 LNHDA, CDR2 SQIVND (reference sequence). The sequence was obtained from a man in his fifties or sixties who received an inactivated influenza vaccine. The chain carries TRBV19 and TRBJ2-2, with 7 bases aligning to TRBD2. The source material was CD8+ T cells sorted from PBMCs, sampled roughly 5 days after vaccination. The CDR3 protein is CASSLLAENTGELFF. The CDR3 nucleotides read TGTGCCAGTAGTCTGCTAGCGGAGAACACCGGGGAGCTGTTTTTT.